These 8 T cell receptor beta chains share one sample of origin, sequenced in a study of shared clonotypes between healthy human individuals (dated by TCRdb to 2019 to 2021). Libraries were made using the immunoSEQ multiplex PCR assay. TCRdb re-hosts the immuneACCESS table, in-frame sequences only. Its copies lack some clones; in the studies checked, an unresolved V gene accounts for under half of them, and the cause for the rest is not known. The sample records 550,000 to 700,000 clones, roughly 72% of which are singletons. Clones ranked in the top ten supply around 2% of the sample. What was sequenced was memory CD4+ T cells sorted from blood. The cell subset or site label of this sample denotes: CD45RA-negative fraction. The receptors originated from a woman aged 25 to 45 in good health.

The J gene is TRBJ2-3, the V gene TRBV30; TRBD1 aligns across 12 bases. Trimming at V came to 0 bases and at J to 4 bases, leaving 5 bases not matched to a gene. Germline loops: CDR1 GTSNPN, CDR2 SVGIG (reference sequence). This CDR3 comprises 16 residues. CDR3 residues: CAWSVGTGGLADTQYF. CDR3 nucleotide sequence: TGTGCCTGGAGTGTAGGGACAGGGGGCCTCGCAGATACGCAGTATTTT.

In the case of this clone: Other DNA sequences in this specimen translate into the identical CDR3. The chain is built from TRBV5-1 and TRBJ2-6; D may be TRBD2 (6 bases). CDR1 and CDR2 from the germline V gene are SGHRS and YFSETQ. This CDR3 comprises 16 residues. With 0 bases removed from V and 1 base from J, the gap between germline ends came to 8 bases. The CDR3 DNA reads TGCGCCAGCAGCTTGGGACTAGTGTCTGGGGCCAACGTCCTGACTTTC. Protein sequence: CASSLGLVSGANVLTF.

CDR3 residues: CASRDRGYQETQYF. The DNA of the CDR3 is TGTGCCAGCAGGGACAGGGGGTACCAAGAGACCCAGTACTTC. The chain combines TRBV2 with TRBJ2-5, with 10 bases that match TRBD1. V gave up 6 bases and J gave up 0 bases; unmatched junction bases: 1. CDR3 length: 14 residues. CDR1 and CDR2 (germline): SNHLY, FYNNEI. Combining the CDR3 with reference TRBV2 and TRBJ2-5 gives the whole variable domain EPEVTQTPSHQVTQMGQEVILRCVPISNHLYFYWYRQILGQKVEFLVSFYNNEISEKSEIFDDQFSVERPDGSNFTLKIRSTKLEDSAMYFCASRDRGYQETQYFGPGTRLLVL.

This chain joins TRBV9 and TRBJ2-1; D call uncertain. Germline-derived CDR1 and CDR2 are SGDLS and YYNGEE. The germline V and J ends were trimmed by 4 bases and 2 bases, with 16 bases remaining between them. The CDR3 runs 16 residues. CDR3 in DNA: TGTGCCAGCAGCCCCAAGACACGATGGGCCTACAATGAGCAGTTCTTC. Its protein is CASSPKTRWAYNEQFF.

The V and J genes are TRBV28 and TRBJ2-7; 10 bases align to TRBD1. This CDR3 has 15 residues. The V and J ends lost 6 bases and 3 bases, in that order; junction bases with no gene match: 8. The germline CDR1 and CDR2 sequences are MDHEN and SYDVKM. In nucleotides, the CDR3 is TGTGCCAGCAGCGACGGGACAGGGGTACTCTACGAGCAGTACTTC. Protein sequence: CASSDGTGVLYEQYF.

DNA for the CDR3: TGTGCCAGCAGTGGACTAGCGGGAGGGAAAGGGGAGCAGTTCTTC. As protein: CASSGLAGGKGEQFF. The gene calls are TRBV6-1 and TRBJ2-1, with 14 bases matching TRBD2. Germline CDR1 and CDR2: MNHNS and SASEGT. The V gene end was trimmed by 4 bases and the J gene end by 10 bases; junction bases not matched to a gene: 6. CDR3 length: 15 residues.

The genes are TRBV4-1 and TRBJ1-5, with D perhaps TRBD1 (6 bases). The V and J ends lost 0 bases and 9 bases respectively, with 21 bases between them. The length of the CDR3 is 17 residues. The germline V gene has CDR1 MGHRA and CDR2 YSYEKL. DNA for the CDR3: TGCGCCAGCAGCCAAGACCGCGGAGAGGGGGGATTGCGGCCCCAGCATTTT. Translation: CASSQDRGEGGLRPQHF.

This clone showed up just once. The rearrangement links TRBV10-2 to TRBJ2-2; TRBD2 matches at 12 bases. V was pared by 5 bases and J by 1 base, with 2 bases of the junction left unmatched. The CDR3 has 16 residues. From germline, CDR1 is WSHSY and CDR2 SAAADI. The CDR3 DNA sequence: TGCGCCAGCAGTCTAGCGGGAGGGGGGAACACCGGGGAGCTGTTTTTT. It encodes CASSLAGGGNTGELFF.